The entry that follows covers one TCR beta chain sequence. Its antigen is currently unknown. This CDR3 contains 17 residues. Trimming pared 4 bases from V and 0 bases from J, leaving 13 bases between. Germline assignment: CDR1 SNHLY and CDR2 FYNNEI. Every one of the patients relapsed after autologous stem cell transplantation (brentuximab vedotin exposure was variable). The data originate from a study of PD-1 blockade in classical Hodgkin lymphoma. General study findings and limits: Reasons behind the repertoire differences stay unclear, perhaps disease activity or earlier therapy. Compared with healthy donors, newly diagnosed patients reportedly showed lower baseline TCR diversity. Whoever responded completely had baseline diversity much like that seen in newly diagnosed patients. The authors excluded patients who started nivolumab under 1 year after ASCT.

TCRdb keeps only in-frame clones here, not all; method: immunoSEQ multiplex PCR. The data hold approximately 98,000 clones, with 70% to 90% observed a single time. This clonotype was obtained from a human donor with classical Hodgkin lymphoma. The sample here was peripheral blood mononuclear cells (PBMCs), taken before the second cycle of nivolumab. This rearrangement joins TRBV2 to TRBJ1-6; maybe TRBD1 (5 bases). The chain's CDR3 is CASSADEGSSYNSPLHF. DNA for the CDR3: TGTGCCAGCAGTGCGGATGAGGGGAGCTCCTATAATTCACCCCTCCACTTT.